This T cell receptor beta chain was sequenced for a study of blood T cells in healthy people across ages. Study-level results: Strong correlation linked observed beta diversity and percent naive T cells.

To note about this clonotype: Antigen unknown.

Trimming cost V 6 bases and J 3 bases; bases outside gene matches: 7. Germline CDR1 and CDR2: MNHEY and SVGAGI. There are 15 residues in the CDR3. A J-beta primer mix and a sample-barcoded 5' primer were used in a second PCR of about 7 to 11 cycles. Through a template-switch adaptor with 12 random nucleotides, each cDNA molecule received a tag. TCRdb ran MiXCR on the 5' RACE reads and lists one entry per CDR3 protein. Of hundreds of thousands of distinct CDR3 sequences in the sample, 52% were seen once. This clonotype originated in an elderly woman in good health. The chain couples TRBV6-5 to TRBJ2-3; 9 bases map to TRBD2. The sequenced sample was blood. The DNA of the CDR3 is TGTGCCAGCAGCAGACGTAGCGGGAGAACAGATACGCAGTATTTT. Its protein product is CASSRRSGRTDTQYF.